This TCR beta chain was captured in a study of cytomegalovirus exposure and HLA in healthy donors. Across the study: The study placed 70% to 85% of its roughly 410 genotyped donors in the Caucasian-associated ancestry cluster.

The V gene's germline CDR1 is MDHEN and CDR2 SYDVKM. V lost 8 bases to trimming and J lost 5 bases; unmatched junction nucleotides: 2. The CDR3 consists of 12 residues. PCR employed 60 Vbeta and 13 Jbeta primers. Libraries were prepared by immunoSEQ multiplex PCR; TCRdb keeps only in-frame clonotypes and omits some of them. This sample carries about 160,000 clones, about 70% of them seen once, and the ten largest clones take less than 3.5%. Whole-study findings and limits: There were some V segments, including TRBV6-2 and TRBV6-3, excluded as indistinguishable. A few chains linked to CMV were shown in vitro to be specific for CMV antigens. Looking again later, the authors saw that most CMV-associated TCR beta chains seemed HLA-restricted.

A remark on this clone: The antigen is undetermined.

This rearrangement joins TRBV28 to TRBJ1-2; 10 bases agree with TRBD1. The sequenced material came from PBMCs. The receptor's source is a woman in her 40s in good health and CMV-seropositive. In nucleotides, the CDR3 is TGTGCCAGCGCGGGACAGGGGTATGGCTACACCTTC. Amino acids: CASAGQGYGYTF.